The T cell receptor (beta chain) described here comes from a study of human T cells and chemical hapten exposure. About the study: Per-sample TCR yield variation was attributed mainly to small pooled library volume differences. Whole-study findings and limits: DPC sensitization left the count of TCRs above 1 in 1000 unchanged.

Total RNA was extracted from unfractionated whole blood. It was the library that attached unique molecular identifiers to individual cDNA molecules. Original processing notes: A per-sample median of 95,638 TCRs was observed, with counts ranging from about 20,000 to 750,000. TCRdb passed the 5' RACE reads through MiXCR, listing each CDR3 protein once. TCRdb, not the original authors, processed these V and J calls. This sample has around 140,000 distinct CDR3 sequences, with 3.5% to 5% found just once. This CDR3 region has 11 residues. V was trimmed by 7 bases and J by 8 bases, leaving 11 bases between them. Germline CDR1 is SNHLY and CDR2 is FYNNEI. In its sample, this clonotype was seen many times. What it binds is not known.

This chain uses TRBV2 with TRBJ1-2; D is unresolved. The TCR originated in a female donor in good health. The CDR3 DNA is TGTGCCAGCACCAAAACACTCGGCTACACCTTC. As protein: CASTKTLGYTF.